This is a list of T cell receptor beta chains from one sample in a study of CD8+ T cells in alopecia areata. Measured with immunoSEQ multiplex PCR; TCRdb has only the in-frame clones, and not every one. Of roughly 190,000 clones in the sample, 60% are singletons; the top ten hold over 0.55%. Sequencing was performed on CD4+ T cells sorted from blood, taken at week 4, from a patient treated with tofacitinib. These receptors all come from a human donor with alopecia areata. Each CDR3 is given with its conserved first and last residue. D genes are given only for firm matches. Size tells how often a clone was seen (once, few, many) or the class of an expanded clone, and some rows leave it out.

V gene: TRBV15
J gene: TRBJ2-5
D gene: NA
clone size: NA
CDR3 protein: CATSREMLKQETQYF
CDR3 DNA: TGTGCCACCAGCAGAGAAATGTTGAAGCAAGAGACCCAGTACTTC

V gene: TRBV7-3
J gene: TRBJ2-4
D gene: NA
clone size: NA
CDR3 protein: CASSPSAGAKNIQYF
CDR3 DNA: TGTGCCAGCAGCCCCTCCGCTGGAGCCAAAAACATTCAGTACTTC

V gene: TRBV2
J gene: TRBJ1-5
D gene: NA
clone size: NA
CDR3 protein: CASSVGADGQPQHF
CDR3 DNA: TGTGCCAGCAGTGTGGGAGCAGACGGTCAGCCCCAGCATTTT

V gene: TRBV30
J gene: TRBJ1-4
D gene: NA
clone size: NA
CDR3 protein: CAWSVRTAATNEKLFF
CDR3 DNA: TGTGCCTGGAGTGTACGGACAGCTGCAACTAATGAAAAACTGTTTTTT

V gene: TRBV30
J gene: TRBJ1-5
D gene: NA
clone size: NA
CDR3 protein: CAWSVNMDRPQHF
CDR3 DNA: TGTGCCTGGAGTGTAAATATGGATCGGCCCCAGCATTTT

V gene: TRBV7-2
J gene: TRBJ1-2
D gene: NA
clone size: few
CDR3 protein: CASSPGWGYTF
CDR3 DNA: TGTGCCAGCAGCCCCGGGTGGGGCTACACCTTC

V gene: TRBV11-2
J gene: TRBJ1-1
D gene: NA
clone size: once
CDR3 protein: CASSFLEAFF
CDR3 DNA: TGTGCCAGCAGCTTTCTCGAAGCTTTCTTT

V gene: TRBV2
J gene: TRBJ1-2
D gene: NA
clone size: NA
CDR3 protein: CASSEWGPVGGYTF
CDR3 DNA: TGTGCCAGCAGTGAATGGGGACCGGTCGGCGGCTACACCTTC

V gene: TRBV7-8
J gene: TRBJ1-1
D gene: NA
clone size: NA
CDR3 protein: CASSPRMNTEAFF
CDR3 DNA: TGTGCCAGCAGCCCTAGAATGAACACTGAAGCTTTCTTT

V gene: TRBV2
J gene: TRBJ1-5
D gene: TRBD1
clone size: NA
CDR3 protein: CASTPWGQGSNQPQHF
CDR3 DNA: TGTGCCAGCACCCCCTGGGGACAGGGTAGCAATCAGCCCCAGCATTTT

V gene: TRBV7-2
J gene: TRBJ2-7
D gene: TRBD1
clone size: NA
CDR3 protein: CASSLRQGGPYEQYF
CDR3 DNA: TGTGCCAGCAGCTTAAGACAGGGCGGCCCCTACGAGCAGTACTTC

V gene: TRBV27
J gene: TRBJ2-7
D gene: TRBD2
clone size: NA
CDR3 protein: CASSFLAVSSYEQYF
CDR3 DNA: TGTGCCAGCAGTTTTCTAGCGGTAAGCTCCTACGAGCAGTACTTC

V gene: TRBV29-1
J gene: TRBJ2-2
D gene: NA
clone size: once
CDR3 protein: CSVTDSLNTGELFF
CDR3 DNA: TGCAGCGTCACGGACAGCCTTAACACCGGGGAGCTGTTTTTT

V gene: TRBV5-4
J gene: TRBJ2-7
D gene: NA
clone size: NA
CDR3 protein: CASSLGLPSYEQYF
CDR3 DNA: TGTGCCAGCAGCTTGGGACTACCCTCCTACGAGCAGTACTTC

V gene: TRBV29-1
J gene: TRBJ1-2
D gene: NA
clone size: NA
CDR3 protein: CSVEGQAKGGYTF
CDR3 DNA: TGCAGCGTTGAAGGACAGGCAAAAGGTGGCTACACCTTC

V gene: TRBV2
J gene: TRBJ2-3
D gene: NA
clone size: NA
CDR3 protein: CASMESYSSTDTQYF
CDR3 DNA: TGTGCCAGCATGGAAAGTTACTCTAGCACAGATACGCAGTATTTT

V gene: TRBV2
J gene: TRBJ2-5
D gene: TRBD2
clone size: NA
CDR3 protein: CASSAILAGKETQYF
CDR3 DNA: TGTGCCAGCAGTGCTATCCTAGCGGGCAAAGAGACCCAGTACTTC

V gene: TRBV7-2
J gene: TRBJ1-4
D gene: NA
clone size: NA
CDR3 protein: CASSFSGNNEKLFF
CDR3 DNA: TGTGCCAGCAGCTTTTCCGGGAATAATGAAAAACTGTTTTTT

V gene: TRBV19
J gene: TRBJ2-7
D gene: NA
clone size: NA
CDR3 protein: CASRKDSGYFLF
CDR3 DNA: TGTGCCAGTAGGAAGGACAGCGGCTACTTTCTGTTC

V gene: TRBV14
J gene: TRBJ2-1
D gene: TRBD2
clone size: NA
CDR3 protein: CASSQLAGHYNEQFF
CDR3 DNA: TGTGCCAGCAGCCAGCTAGCGGGACATTACAATGAGCAGTTCTTC

V gene: TRBV29-1
J gene: TRBJ2-1
D gene: TRBD2
clone size: once
CDR3 protein: CSVDLLAGTYNEQFF
CDR3 DNA: TGCAGCGTTGATCTCCTAGCGGGGACTTACAATGAGCAGTTCTTC

V gene: TRBV28
J gene: TRBJ1-4
D gene: NA
clone size: NA
CDR3 protein: CASSSTGIEEKLFF
CDR3 DNA: TGTGCCAGCAGTTCTACAGGGATCGAAGAAAAACTGTTTTTT

V gene: TRBV30
J gene: TRBJ1-4
D gene: TRBD1
clone size: NA
CDR3 protein: CAWSVFRVGTADEKLFF
CDR3 DNA: TGTGCCTGGAGTGTTTTTCGAGTGGGGACAGCGGATGAAAAACTGTTTTTT

V gene: TRBV29-1
J gene: TRBJ1-3
D gene: NA
clone size: once
CDR3 protein: CSGLEDTIYF
CDR3 DNA: TGCAGCGGTTTGGAGGACACCATATATTTT

V gene: TRBV11-2
J gene: TRBJ2-5
D gene: NA
clone size: NA
CDR3 protein: CASSLDRVQYF
CDR3 DNA: TGTGCCAGCAGCTTAGATCGGGTACAGTACTTC

V gene: TRBV28
J gene: TRBJ1-5
D gene: NA
clone size: once
CDR3 protein: CASTNRLLSNQPQHF
CDR3 DNA: TGTGCCAGCACGAACAGGTTACTTAGCAATCAGCCCCAGCATTTT

V gene: TRBV2
J gene: TRBJ2-5
D gene: NA
clone size: NA
CDR3 protein: CASSVFTGQETQYF
CDR3 DNA: TGTGCCAGCAGTGTTTTTACGGGGCAAGAGACCCAGTACTTC

V gene: TRBV30
J gene: TRBJ1-2
D gene: NA
clone size: NA
CDR3 protein: CAWRPGPGYTF
CDR3 DNA: TGTGCCTGGAGGCCCGGGCCAGGCTACACCTTC

V gene: TRBV19
J gene: TRBJ2-5
D gene: NA
clone size: NA
CDR3 protein: CASKGVQETQYF
CDR3 DNA: TGTGCCAGTAAGGGGGTCCAAGAGACCCAGTACTTC

V gene: TRBV9
J gene: TRBJ2-5
D gene: NA
clone size: once
CDR3 protein: CASSWGYGQETQYF
CDR3 DNA: TGTGCCAGCAGCTGGGGGTATGGCCAAGAGACCCAGTACTTC

V gene: TRBV5-1
J gene: TRBJ2-3
D gene: NA
clone size: NA
CDR3 protein: CASSLAFGGTSTDTQYF
CDR3 DNA: TGCGCCAGCAGCTTGGCGTTCGGCGGGACTAGCACAGATACGCAGTATTTT

V gene: TRBV29-1
J gene: TRBJ2-6
D gene: NA
clone size: NA
CDR3 protein: CSVDESSGANVLTF
CDR3 DNA: TGCAGCGTTGACGAAAGCTCTGGGGCCAACGTCCTGACTTTC

V gene: TRBV29-1
J gene: TRBJ2-7
D gene: NA
clone size: NA
CDR3 protein: CSVESSTGREQYF
CDR3 DNA: TGCAGCGTTGAATCCTCGACAGGGAGGGAGCAGTACTTC

V gene: TRBV7-2
J gene: TRBJ2-3
D gene: TRBD2
clone size: NA
CDR3 protein: CASSPGLAGHTDTQYF
CDR3 DNA: TGTGCCAGCAGCCCCGGACTAGCGGGGCACACAGATACGCAGTATTTT

V gene: TRBV5-1
J gene: TRBJ2-7
D gene: NA
clone size: NA
CDR3 protein: CASSDSGYEQYF
CDR3 DNA: TGCGCCAGCAGCGACAGTGGGTACGAGCAGTACTTC

V gene: TRBV7-2
J gene: TRBJ1-5
D gene: NA
clone size: NA
CDR3 protein: CASSLGEKQPQHF
CDR3 DNA: TGTGCCAGCAGCTTGGGGGAAAAACAGCCCCAGCATTTT

V gene: TRBV4-1
J gene: TRBJ1-1
D gene: NA
clone size: NA
CDR3 protein: CASSQDRRYGMNTEAFF
CDR3 DNA: TGCGCCAGCAGCCAAGATAGGCGGTACGGGATGAACACTGAAGCTTTCTTT

V gene: TRBV28
J gene: TRBJ1-1
D gene: NA
clone size: few
CDR3 protein: CASSGADTRTEAFF
CDR3 DNA: TGTGCCAGCAGCGGGGCCGACACCAGGACTGAAGCTTTCTTT

V gene: TRBV27
J gene: TRBJ2-3
D gene: NA
clone size: once
CDR3 protein: CASRIGRDTDTQYF
CDR3 DNA: TGTGCCAGCAGAATAGGAAGGGACACAGATACGCAGTATTTT

V gene: TRBV5-4
J gene: TRBJ2-5
D gene: TRBD2
clone size: NA
CDR3 protein: CASSSLANERTQYF
CDR3 DNA: TGTGCCAGCAGCTCACTAGCGAACGAGCGGACCCAGTACTTC

V gene: TRBV7-2
J gene: TRBJ2-1
D gene: TRBD1
clone size: NA
CDR3 protein: CASSLDRWFNNEQFF
CDR3 DNA: TGTGCCAGCAGCCTGGACAGGTGGTTCAACAATGAGCAGTTCTTC

V gene: TRBV29-1
J gene: TRBJ2-5
D gene: NA
clone size: NA
CDR3 protein: CSGGGGGETQYF
CDR3 DNA: TGCAGCGGAGGGGGAGGTGGTGAGACCCAGTACTTC

V gene: TRBV30
J gene: TRBJ2-1
D gene: NA
clone size: NA
CDR3 protein: CAWSPKKGNEQFF
CDR3 DNA: TGTGCCTGGAGTCCTAAGAAAGGCAATGAGCAGTTCTTC

V gene: TRBV6-5
J gene: TRBJ1-2
D gene: NA
clone size: NA
CDR3 protein: CASSYDTNYGYTF
CDR3 DNA: TGTGCCAGCAGTTACGACACTAACTATGGCTACACCTTC

V gene: TRBV7-9
J gene: TRBJ1-3
D gene: NA
clone size: NA
CDR3 protein: CASSPDLYSGNTIYF
CDR3 DNA: TGTGCCAGCAGCCCTGATCTTTACTCTGGAAACACCATATATTTT

V gene: TRBV4-2
J gene: TRBJ2-1
D gene: NA
clone size: NA
CDR3 protein: CASSPPRNYNEQFF
CDR3 DNA: TGTGCCAGCAGCCCCCCGCGAAATTACAATGAGCAGTTCTTC

V gene: TRBV29-1
J gene: TRBJ2-4
D gene: NA
clone size: NA
CDR3 protein: CSVHLGLAKNIQYF
CDR3 DNA: TGCAGCGTCCATCTAGGGTTAGCCAAAAACATTCAGTACTTC

V gene: TRBV9
J gene: TRBJ2-3
D gene: NA
clone size: NA
CDR3 protein: CASTLGMADTQYF
CDR3 DNA: TGTGCCAGCACCCTAGGGATGGCAGATACGCAGTATTTT

V gene: TRBV5-1
J gene: TRBJ1-1
D gene: NA
clone size: NA
CDR3 protein: CASSLVGSGVNTEAFF
CDR3 DNA: TGCGCCAGCAGCTTGGTGGGCTCCGGGGTGAACACTGAAGCTTTCTTT

V gene: TRBV2
J gene: TRBJ2-5
D gene: NA
clone size: once
CDR3 protein: CASSAVTQYF
CDR3 DNA: TGTGCCAGCAGTGCTGTGACCCAGTACTTC

V gene: TRBV28
J gene: TRBJ2-3
D gene: TRBD2
clone size: NA
CDR3 protein: CASSLMGAGVVLYF
CDR3 DNA: TGTGCCAGCAGTTTGATGGGTGCGGGAGTGGTACTGTATTTT

V gene: TRBV30
J gene: TRBJ1-5
D gene: NA
clone size: NA
CDR3 protein: CAWSEANKPQHF
CDR3 DNA: TGTGCCTGGAGTGAGGCCAACAAGCCCCAGCATTTT

V gene: TRBV11-2
J gene: TRBJ2-1
D gene: TRBD2
clone size: few
CDR3 protein: CASSLEGLADNEQFF
CDR3 DNA: TGTGCCAGCAGCTTAGAGGGACTAGCGGACAATGAGCAGTTCTTC

V gene: TRBV2
J gene: TRBJ2-1
D gene: NA
clone size: few
CDR3 protein: CASSSTANSYNEQFF
CDR3 DNA: TGTGCCAGCAGCTCCACAGCTAACTCCTACAATGAGCAGTTCTTC

V gene: TRBV23-1
J gene: TRBJ2-5
D gene: NA
clone size: NA
CDR3 protein: CASSPSGRETQYF
CDR3 DNA: TGCGCCAGCAGTCCGTCCGGACGGGAGACCCAGTACTTC

V gene: TRBV18
J gene: TRBJ2-5
D gene: TRBD2
clone size: NA
CDR3 protein: CASSPLAGVITETQYF
CDR3 DNA: TGTGCCAGCTCACCCCTAGCGGGAGTCATTACGGAGACCCAGTACTTC

V gene: TRBV29-1
J gene: TRBJ2-3
D gene: TRBD2
clone size: NA
CDR3 protein: CSVVLAIGTDTQYF
CDR3 DNA: TGCAGCGTTGTACTAGCGATTGGCACAGATACGCAGTATTTT

V gene: TRBV7-2
J gene: TRBJ1-1
D gene: NA
clone size: NA
CDR3 protein: CASSSANTEAFF
CDR3 DNA: TGTGCCAGCAGCTCGGCTAACACTGAAGCTTTCTTT

V gene: TRBV5-4
J gene: TRBJ1-1
D gene: NA
clone size: few
CDR3 protein: CASHLQANTEAFF
CDR3 DNA: TGTGCCAGCCATTTACAGGCGAACACTGAAGCTTTCTTT

V gene: TRBV7-2
J gene: TRBJ2-7
D gene: TRBD2
clone size: once
CDR3 protein: CASSEGFGTSGFYEQYF
CDR3 DNA: TGTGCCAGCAGCGAGGGCTTCGGGACTAGCGGCTTCTACGAGCAGTACTTC